The 7 T cell receptor beta chains presented below share a single source sample, sequenced in a study of T cell responses to AZD1222 COVID-19 vaccine. Profiling relied on immunoSEQ multiplex PCR, and the TCRdb table lists in-frame clones only, not all of them. The table records 70,000 to 80,000 clones, about three quarters of them present only once. The material was peripheral blood, obtained 28 days after the second AZD1222 dose. The origin of the receptors is an adult who received the AZD1222 COVID-19 vaccine.

In nucleotides, the CDR3 is TGCAGCGTGGGGACAGGCTCTAGCACAGATACGCAGTATTTT. Protein: CSVGTGSSTDTQYF. This chain joins TRBV29-1 and TRBJ2-3, with 8 nucleotides matching TRBD1. This CDR3 has 14 residues. Germline values: CDR1 SQVTM, CDR2 ANQGSEA. V dropped 6 bases and J dropped 0; count of bases not matched to a gene: 5.

The chain couples TRBV2 to TRBJ2-7, with D maybe TRBD2 (6 bases). Trimming cost V 9 bases and J 2 bases, with 11 bases left between them. This CDR3 has 12 amino acids. Germline loops: CDR1 SNHLY, CDR2 FYNNEI. CDR3 sequence reads: CARGERAYEQYF. The CDR3 bases are TGTGCCAGAGGGGAGCGGGCCTACGAGCAGTACTTC.

This clone appeared a single time. The V call is TRBV5-1, the J call TRBJ2-7; D possibly corresponds to TRBD1 (6 bases). The CDR3 has 14 residues. CDR1 and CDR2 from the germline V gene are SGHRS and YFSETQ. The V gene lost 0 bases and the J gene lost 3 bases, with 10 bases spanning the gap. Here the CDR3 reads CASSLEGGSYEQYF. As DNA, the CDR3 is TGCGCCAGCAGCTTGGAAGGGGGAAGCTACGAGCAGTACTTC.

The chain recombines TRBV27 with TRBJ1-2; D remains unclear. V was pared by 10 bases and J by 3 bases, with 12 bases between. The CDR3 extends over 12 amino acids. CDR1 MNHEY and CDR2 SMNVEV come from the germline V gene (reference sequence). CDR3 protein: CAIRAADYGYTF. The CDR3 coding sequence is TGTGCCATCCGCGCCGCCGACTATGGCTACACCTTC.

This clone has just a few counts. The chain recombines TRBV28 with TRBJ2-3; 10 nucleotides align to TRBD1. The CDR3 contains 16 residues. The J segment lost 3 bases and the V segment lost 4 bases, leaving 7 bases of the junction unmatched. CDR1 and CDR2 (germline): MDHEN, SYDVKM. As DNA, the CDR3 is TGTGCCAGCAGTTCCTCCGGGACAGGGGTAACAGATACGCAGTATTTT. Translated: CASSSSGTGVTDTQYF.

The chain is built from TRBV5-1 and TRBJ2-2; the D gene is possibly TRBD1 (6 bases). This CDR3 comprises 15 residues. The germline V gene has CDR1 SGHRS and CDR2 YFSETQ. Trimming left V 4 bases short and J 0 bases short, with 10 bases between. In DNA, the CDR3 is TGCGCCAGCAGCGCCGGGACATCGAACACCGGGGAGCTGTTTTTT. This sequence encodes CASSAGTSNTGELFF.

The chain uses TRBV5-4 and TRBJ2-2, with unresolved D. Trimming stripped 1 base from V and 6 bases from J, with 7 bases between. The CDR3 is 13 residues long. Germline V gene data show CDR1 as SGHNT and CDR2 as YYREEE (reference sequence). The CDR3 bases are TGTGCCAGCAGCTTGACGCTTCCCGGGGAGCTGTTTTTT. Amino acids: CASSLTLPGELFF.